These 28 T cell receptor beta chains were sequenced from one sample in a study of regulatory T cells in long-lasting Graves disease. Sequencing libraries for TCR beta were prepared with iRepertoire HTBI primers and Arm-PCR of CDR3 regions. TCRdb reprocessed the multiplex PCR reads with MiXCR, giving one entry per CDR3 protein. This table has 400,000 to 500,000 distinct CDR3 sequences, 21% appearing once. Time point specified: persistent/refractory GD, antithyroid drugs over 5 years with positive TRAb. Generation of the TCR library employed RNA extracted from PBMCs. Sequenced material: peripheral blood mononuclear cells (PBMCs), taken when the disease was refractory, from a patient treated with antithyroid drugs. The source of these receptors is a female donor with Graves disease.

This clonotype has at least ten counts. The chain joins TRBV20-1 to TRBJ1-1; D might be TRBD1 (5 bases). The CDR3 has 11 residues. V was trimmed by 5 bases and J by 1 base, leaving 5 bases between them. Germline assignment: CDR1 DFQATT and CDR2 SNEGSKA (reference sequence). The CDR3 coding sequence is TGCAGTGCTCAGGGGAACACTGAAGCTTTCTTT. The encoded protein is CSAQGNTEAFF.

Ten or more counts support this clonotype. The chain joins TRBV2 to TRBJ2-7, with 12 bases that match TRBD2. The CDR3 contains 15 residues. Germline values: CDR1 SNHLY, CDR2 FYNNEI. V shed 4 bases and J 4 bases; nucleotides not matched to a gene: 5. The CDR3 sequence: CASSGLAGEWYEQYF. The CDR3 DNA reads TGTGCCAGCAGTGGACTAGCGGGAGAGTGGTACGAGCAGTACTTC. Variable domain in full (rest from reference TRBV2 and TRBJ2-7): EPEVTQTPSHQVTQMGQEVILRCVPISNHLYFYWYRQILGQKVEFLVSFYNNEISEKSEIFDDQFSVERPDGSNFTLKIRSTKLEDSAMYFCASSGLAGEWYEQYFGPGTRLTVT.

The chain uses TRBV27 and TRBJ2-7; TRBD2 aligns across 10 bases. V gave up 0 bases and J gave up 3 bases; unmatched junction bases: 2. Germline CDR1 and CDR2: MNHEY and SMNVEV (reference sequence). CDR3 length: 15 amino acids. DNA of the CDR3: TGTGCCAGCAGTTTATCCCTAGCGGGGGACTACGAGCAGTACTTC. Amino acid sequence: CASSLSLAGDYEQYF.

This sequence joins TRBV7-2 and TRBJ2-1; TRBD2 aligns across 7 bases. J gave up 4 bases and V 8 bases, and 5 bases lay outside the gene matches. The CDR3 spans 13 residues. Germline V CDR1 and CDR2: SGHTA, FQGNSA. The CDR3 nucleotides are TGTGCCAGCGGGAGCGGGGAGTACAATGAGCAGTTCTTC. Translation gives CASGSGEYNEQFF.

The CDR3 sequence is CASKGWDTNTEAFF. The CDR3, as DNA: TGTGCCAGTAAAGGATGGGATACGAACACTGAAGCTTTCTTT. The chain recombines TRBV19 with TRBJ1-1; no clear D. Germline CDR1 LNHDA, CDR2 SQIVND (reference sequence). V lost 7 bases and J lost 1, with 13 bases in between. This CDR3 has 14 residues.

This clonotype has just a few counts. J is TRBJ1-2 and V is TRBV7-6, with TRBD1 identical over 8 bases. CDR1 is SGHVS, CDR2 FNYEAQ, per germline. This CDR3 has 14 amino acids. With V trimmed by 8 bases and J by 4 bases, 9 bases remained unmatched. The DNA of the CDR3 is TGTGCCAGCCGAACAAGACAGGGGAGCTATGGCTACACCTTC. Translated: CASRTRQGSYGYTF.

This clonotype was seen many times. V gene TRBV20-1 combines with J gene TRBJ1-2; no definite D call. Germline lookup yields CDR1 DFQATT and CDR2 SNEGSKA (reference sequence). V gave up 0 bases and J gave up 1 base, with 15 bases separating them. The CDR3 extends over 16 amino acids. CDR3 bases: TGCAGTGCTAGAGACAGCGACATCCCCTGTAACTATGGCTACACCTTC. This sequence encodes CSARDSDIPCNYGYTF.

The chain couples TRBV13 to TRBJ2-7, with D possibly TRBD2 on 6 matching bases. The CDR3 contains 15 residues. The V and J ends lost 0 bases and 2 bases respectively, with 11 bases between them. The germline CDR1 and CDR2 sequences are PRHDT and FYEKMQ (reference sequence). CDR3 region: CASSLGGGDTYEQYF. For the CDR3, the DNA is TGTGCCAGCAGCTTAGGCGGAGGGGATACCTACGAGCAGTACTTC.

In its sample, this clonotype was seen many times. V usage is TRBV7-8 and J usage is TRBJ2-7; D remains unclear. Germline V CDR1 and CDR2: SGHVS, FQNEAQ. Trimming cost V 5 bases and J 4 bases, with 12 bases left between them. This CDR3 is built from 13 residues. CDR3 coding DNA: TGTGCCAGCAGCCCCCCCGGCCGTTACGAGCAGTACTTC. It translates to CASSPPGRYEQYF. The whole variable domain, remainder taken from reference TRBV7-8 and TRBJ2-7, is GAGVSQSPRYKVAKRGQDVALRCDPISGHVSLFWYQQALGQGPEFLTYFQNEAQLDKSGLPSDRFFAERPEGSVSTLKIQRTQQEDSAVYLCASSPPGRYEQYFGPGTRLTVT.

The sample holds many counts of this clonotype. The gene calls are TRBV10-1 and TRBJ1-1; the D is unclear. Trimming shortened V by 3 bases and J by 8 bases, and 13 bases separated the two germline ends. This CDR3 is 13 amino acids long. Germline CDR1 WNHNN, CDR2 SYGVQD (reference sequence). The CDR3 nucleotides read TGCGCCAGCAGTGATCCGGACGAACGCGAAGCTTTCTTT. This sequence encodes CASSDPDEREAFF.

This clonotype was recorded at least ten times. The CDR3 sequence: CASSLTGGVYEQYF. The CDR3 bases are TGTGCCAGCAGTTTAACAGGGGGCGTCTACGAGCAGTACTTC. V and J are TRBV28 and TRBJ2-7; 9 bases are a match to TRBD1. Germline CDR1 and CDR2: MDHEN and SYDVKM. With V trimmed by 2 bases and J by 3 bases, 2 bases remained unmatched. The CDR3 length is 14 residues. The whole variable domain, remainder taken from reference TRBV28 and TRBJ2-7, is DVKVTQSSRYLVKRTGEKVFLECVQDMDHENMFWYRQDPGLGLRLIYFSYDVKMKEKGDIPEGYSVSREKKERFSLILESASTNQTSMYLCASSLTGGVYEQYFGPGTRLTVT.

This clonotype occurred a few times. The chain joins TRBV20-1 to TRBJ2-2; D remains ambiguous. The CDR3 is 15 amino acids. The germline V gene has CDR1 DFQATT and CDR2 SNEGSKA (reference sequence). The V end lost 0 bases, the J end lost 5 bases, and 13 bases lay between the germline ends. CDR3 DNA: TGCAGTGCTAGAGATGCGAAGGGTTGGACCGGGGAGCTGTTTTTT. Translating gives CSARDAKGWTGELFF.

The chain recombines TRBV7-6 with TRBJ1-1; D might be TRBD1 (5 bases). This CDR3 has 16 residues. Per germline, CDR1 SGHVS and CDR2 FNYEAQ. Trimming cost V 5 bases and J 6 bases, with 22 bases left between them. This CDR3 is CASSHWPGLKTAEAFF. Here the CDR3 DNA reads TGTGCCAGCAGCCATTGGCCGGGACTAAAAACAGCTGAAGCTTTCTTT.

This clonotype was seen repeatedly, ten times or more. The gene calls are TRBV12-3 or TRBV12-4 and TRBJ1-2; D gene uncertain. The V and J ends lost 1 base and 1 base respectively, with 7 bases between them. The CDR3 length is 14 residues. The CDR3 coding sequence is TGTGCCAGCAGTTTAGTAGGGAGTAACTATGGCTACACCTTC. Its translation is CASSLVGSNYGYTF.

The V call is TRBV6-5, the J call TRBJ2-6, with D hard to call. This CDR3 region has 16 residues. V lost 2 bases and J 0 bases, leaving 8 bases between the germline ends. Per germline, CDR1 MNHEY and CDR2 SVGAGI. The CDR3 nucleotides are TGTGCCAGCAGTTACGGTGTGGGCTCTGGGGCCAACGTCCTGACTTTC. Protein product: CASSYGVGSGANVLTF.

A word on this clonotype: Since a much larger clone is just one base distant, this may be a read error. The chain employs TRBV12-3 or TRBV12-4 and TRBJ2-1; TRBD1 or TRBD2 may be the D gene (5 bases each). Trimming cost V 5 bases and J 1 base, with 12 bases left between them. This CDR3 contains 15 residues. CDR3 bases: TGTGCCAGCAGTCGCCGGGGCCAATCCTACAATGAGCAGTTCTTC. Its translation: CASSRRGQSYNEQFF.

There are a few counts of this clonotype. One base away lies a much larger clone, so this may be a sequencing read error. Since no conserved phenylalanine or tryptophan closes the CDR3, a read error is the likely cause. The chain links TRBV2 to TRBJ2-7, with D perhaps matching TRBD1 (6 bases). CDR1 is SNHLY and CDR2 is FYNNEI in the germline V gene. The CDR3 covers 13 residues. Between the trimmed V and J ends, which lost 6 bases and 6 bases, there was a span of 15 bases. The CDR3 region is CASRQGNGGEQYS. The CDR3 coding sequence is TGTGCCAGCAGACAGGGTAATGGGGGCGAGCAGTACTCC.

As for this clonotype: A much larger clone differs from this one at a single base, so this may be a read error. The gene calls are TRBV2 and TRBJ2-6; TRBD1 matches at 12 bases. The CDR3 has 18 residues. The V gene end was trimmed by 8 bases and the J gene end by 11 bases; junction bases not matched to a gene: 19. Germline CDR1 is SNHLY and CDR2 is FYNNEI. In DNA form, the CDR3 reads TGTGCCAGCGGGGAAATCCCCGGGACAGGGGGCCACCCGGACGTCCTGACTTTC. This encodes CASGEIPGTGGHPDVLTF.

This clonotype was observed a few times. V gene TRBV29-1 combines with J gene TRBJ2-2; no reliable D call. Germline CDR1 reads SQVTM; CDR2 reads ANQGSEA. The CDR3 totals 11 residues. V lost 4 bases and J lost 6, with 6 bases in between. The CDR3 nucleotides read TGCAGCGTTGGTGGGGCCGGGGAGCTGTTTTTT. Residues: CSVGGAGELFF.

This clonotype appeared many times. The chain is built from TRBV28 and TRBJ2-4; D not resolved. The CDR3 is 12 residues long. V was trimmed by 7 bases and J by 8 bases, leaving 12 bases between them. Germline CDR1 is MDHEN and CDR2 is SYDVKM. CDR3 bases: TGTGCCAGCAAAACCCCTCAGGACATTCAGTACTTC. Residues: CASKTPQDIQYF.

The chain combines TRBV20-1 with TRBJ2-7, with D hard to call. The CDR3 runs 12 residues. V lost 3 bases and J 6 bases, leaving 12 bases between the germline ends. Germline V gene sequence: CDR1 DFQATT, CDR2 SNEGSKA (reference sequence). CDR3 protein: CSARYISSEQYF. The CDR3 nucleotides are TGCAGTGCTAGGTATATTAGCTCCGAGCAGTACTTC.

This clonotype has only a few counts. The CDR3 DNA reads as TGCAGTGCTAGACCTGTCGCCATAGCGGGAGTCGAGCAGTTCTTC. This sequence encodes CSARPVAIAGVEQFF. The chain uses TRBV20-1 and TRBJ2-1; 9 nucleotides agree with TRBD2. V lost 2 bases to trimming and J lost 10 bases; unmatched junction nucleotides: 12. Germline V gives CDR1 DFQATT, CDR2 SNEGSKA (reference sequence). The CDR3 consists of 15 residues.

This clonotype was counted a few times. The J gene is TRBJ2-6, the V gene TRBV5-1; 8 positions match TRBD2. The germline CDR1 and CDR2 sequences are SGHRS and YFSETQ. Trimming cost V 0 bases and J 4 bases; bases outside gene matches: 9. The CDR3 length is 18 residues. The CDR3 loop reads CASSLVPAGASGANVLTF. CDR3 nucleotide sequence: TGCGCCAGCAGCTTGGTCCCAGCGGGAGCTTCCGGGGCCAACGTCCTGACTTTC.

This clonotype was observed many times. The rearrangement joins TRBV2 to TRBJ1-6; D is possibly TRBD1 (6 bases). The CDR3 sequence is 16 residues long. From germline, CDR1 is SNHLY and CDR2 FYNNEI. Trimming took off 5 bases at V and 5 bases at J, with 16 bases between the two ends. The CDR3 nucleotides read TGTGCCAGCAGTTTTCTCGACAGGCCCGATAATTCACCCCTCCACTTT. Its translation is CASSFLDRPDNSPLHF.

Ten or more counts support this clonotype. In DNA form, the CDR3 reads TGTGCCAGCAGCTCTCAACAGGGGTACGAGCAGTACTTC. Encoded protein: CASSSQQGYEQYF. The V gene is TRBV7-8, the J gene TRBJ2-7; 7 bases are shared with TRBD1. Losses at the gene ends were 4 bases for V and 4 bases for J; bases not matched to a gene: 4. The germline CDR1 and CDR2 sequences are SGHVS and FQNEAQ. The CDR3 length is 13 residues.

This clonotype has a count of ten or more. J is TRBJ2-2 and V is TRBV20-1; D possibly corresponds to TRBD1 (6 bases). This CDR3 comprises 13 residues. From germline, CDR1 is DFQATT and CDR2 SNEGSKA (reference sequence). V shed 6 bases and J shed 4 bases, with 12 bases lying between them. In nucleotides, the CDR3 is TGCAGTGCGAACGGACAGCTCACCGGGGAGCTGTTTTTT. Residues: CSANGQLTGELFF.

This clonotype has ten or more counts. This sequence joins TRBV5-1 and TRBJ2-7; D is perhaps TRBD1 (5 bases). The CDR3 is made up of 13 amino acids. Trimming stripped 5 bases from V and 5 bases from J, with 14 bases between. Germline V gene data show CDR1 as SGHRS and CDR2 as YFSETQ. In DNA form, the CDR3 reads TGCGCCAGCAGAAGTGCCCAGGGAAACGAGCAGTACTTC. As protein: CASRSAQGNEQYF.

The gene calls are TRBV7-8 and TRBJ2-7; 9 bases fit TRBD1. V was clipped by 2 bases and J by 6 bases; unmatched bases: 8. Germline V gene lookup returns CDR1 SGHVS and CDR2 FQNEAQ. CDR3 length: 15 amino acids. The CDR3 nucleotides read TGTGCCAGCAGCTTATCAGGGACAGGGCCTATCGAGCAGTACTTC. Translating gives CASSLSGTGPIEQYF.